This T cell receptor beta chain was identified during a study of blood T cells in healthy people across ages. Together with a sample-barcoded 5' primer, a J-beta primer mix was included in a second PCR lasting about 6 to 12 cycles. TCRdb called the 5' RACE reads again in MiXCR, with one record for every CDR3 protein. The sample consists of more than 650,000 distinct CDR3 sequences, less than 70% of them appearing once. V lost 4 bases, J lost 4 bases, and 20 bases stayed unmatched. CDR3 length: 19 residues. The V gene's germline CDR1 is ENHRY and CDR2 SYGVKD. About this clonotype itself: No antigen is known for it.

Study results and limitations: As age increased, TCR beta diversity per million T cells fell in a roughly linear fashion. Estimates of diversity drawn from one million T cells were considered underestimates.

This chain connects TRBV10-3 to TRBJ2-5; 8 positions match TRBD2. The sequenced material came from blood. The source of this sequence is a man older than 75 in good health. This CDR3 reads CAISVASGSKTPVRETQYF. In DNA, the CDR3 is TGTGCCATCAGTGTGGCCAGCGGGAGCAAAACCCCGGTTCGAGAGACCCAGTACTTC.